This entry describes one T cell receptor beta chain. It lacks a known antigen. Base qualities were left out, and no much larger clone turns up one base away. This entry is derived from a study of blood T cells in healthy people across ages (dated by TCRdb to between 2015 and 2017). As for the study more broadly: In model experiments, template switching captured roughly one uniquely barcoded TCR beta cDNA molecule for every two T cells. The study measured age-related changes in TCR beta repertoire diversity using deep sequencing normalized with unique cDNA molecular identifiers. Four age groups were formed from the donors: young (average 16 years), middle-aged (approximately 41), aged (roughly 56) and long-lived (around 80). Donors of different ages were randomly distributed across sequencing lanes to avoid experimental bias. Two additional independent replicas of 1 million unique cDNA reads from the same blood draw were analyzed for two donors (one aged 18 to 29 and one aged 80 or older). Study-level results and caveats: Conclusive comparison of naive and antigen-experienced compartments was prevented by the profiling of bulk unsorted PBMCs. Estimates of total diversity based on one million sequenced T cells were regarded as lower bounds and as underestimates. There was a strong correlation between observed TCR beta diversity and the percentage of naive T cells measured by flow cytometry. Observed TCR beta diversity per million T cells fell roughly linearly with age, and a significant reduction was already apparent by age around 40. Compared with the aged group, the long-lived group had more naive CD4+ T cells, fewer expanded clones and increased TCR diversity, a pattern suggesting age selection. Because donor CMV infection status was unknown, age-related changes in expanded clonotypes were potentially confounded.

Systemically healthy Caucasian individuals from Russia, some 40 in total and aged about 6 to 95 years, were included as donors. Each donor gave roughly 11 milliliters of peripheral blood, drawn into EDTA-treated Vacutainer tubes. Ficoll-Paque density-gradient centrifugation was used to isolate PBMCs, with at least 6 million obtained per sample. Total RNA was extracted from PBMCs with Trizol reagent, with at least 5.5 micrograms obtained per sample. Naive CD45RAhigh/CD27high T cell percentages were measured by flow cytometry on a PBMC aliquot from every donor. Receptor amplification or capture employed 5' RACE. These reads were obtained on an Illumina HiSeq 2500. The second PCR ran for about 6 to 11 cycles and used a J-beta primer mix along with a sample-barcoded 5' primer. A template-switch 5' adaptor carrying 12 random nucleotides introduced a unique molecular identifier onto each TCR beta cDNA molecule. Each sample yielded at least 2.5 million CDR3-containing paired-end reads. First-strand cDNA synthesis was performed from all RNA using the Mint cDNA synthesis kit, with priming by a TRBC-specific oligonucleotide. Following uracil-DNA glycosylase treatment, a first 18-cycle PCR with universal primers M1SS and BC2_uni_R was performed on all cDNA. The paper's data handling went like this. For normalization, 1 million high-quality reads were randomly selected from each sample, with every read carrying a distinct molecular identifier. Reads sharing molecular identifiers were discarded rather than binned into consensus sequences. CDR3 identification, clonotype clustering and error correction used MiTCR with a Q25 quality threshold and the strictest error-elimination algorithm. A nonparametric unseen species model with Euler transformation was used to estimate a lower bound on total TCR beta diversity. TCRdb reran the public reads through fastp at Q25 and MiXCR, keeping productive beta chains. CDR3 protein duplicates are merged, each entry listing the most common genes and DNA. TCRdb's processing, not the authors', yielded these V and J calls. This sample has 580,000 or so distinct CDR3 sequences in its table, and around half of those were observed once. Around 25% of the sample goes to the ten largest clones.

After removal of 4 bases from V and 7 bases from J, the junction retains 6 bases not matched to a gene. Reading from cysteine to phenylalanine, the CDR3 counts 13 amino acids. Only the CDR3 region is kept as DNA, spanning 39 bases read in frame from base 1. The germline V gene gives CDR1 as SGHTS and CDR2 as YDEGEE. The receptor was derived from a man of 80 years or more in good health. Sequenced: blood. The rearrangement joined TRBV5-8 to TRBJ1-2, with TRBD1 matching 8 junction bases. In nucleotides, the sequence is TGTGCCAGCAGCGGATCAGGGGGCATTGGCTACACCTTC. It translates as CASSGSGGIGYTF.